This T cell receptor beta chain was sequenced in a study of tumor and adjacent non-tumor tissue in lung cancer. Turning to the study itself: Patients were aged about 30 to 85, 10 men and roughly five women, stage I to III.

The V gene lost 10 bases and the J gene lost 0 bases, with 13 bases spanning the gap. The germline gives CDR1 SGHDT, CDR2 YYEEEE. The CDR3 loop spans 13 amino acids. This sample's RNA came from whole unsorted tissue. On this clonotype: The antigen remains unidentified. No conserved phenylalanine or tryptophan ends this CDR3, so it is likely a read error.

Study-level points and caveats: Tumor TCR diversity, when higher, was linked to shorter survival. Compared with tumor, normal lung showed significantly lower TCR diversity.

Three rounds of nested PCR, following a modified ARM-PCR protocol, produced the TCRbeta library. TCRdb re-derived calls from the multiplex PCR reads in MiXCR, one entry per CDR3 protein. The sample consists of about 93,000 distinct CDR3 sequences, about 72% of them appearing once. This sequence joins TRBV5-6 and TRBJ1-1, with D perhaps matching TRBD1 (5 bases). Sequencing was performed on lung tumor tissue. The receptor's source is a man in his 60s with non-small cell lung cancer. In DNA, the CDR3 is TGTGCCGGCTCCTGGGGCGTGAACACTGAAGCTTTCCTT. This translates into CAGSWGVNTEAFL.